This TCR beta chain was recovered during a study of blood T cells in healthy people across ages. Study-wide results and caveats: Among long-lived donors, naive CD4+ cells were more numerous and diversity higher than in aged donors.

Points on this clonotype: No antigen is known for it.

This CDR3 contains 12 residues. In germline, CDR1 is SEHNR, CDR2 FQNEAQ (reference sequence). Trimming took 5 bases from V and 8 from J, leaving 12 bases between them. A sample-barcoded 5' primer and a J-beta primer mix were used in a second PCR of roughly 6 to 12 cycles. One entry per CDR3 protein results from TCRdb running MiXCR on the 5' RACE reads. This table holds under 2 million distinct CDR3 sequences, about 35% found once. The TCR was taken from a woman under 40 in good health. Sequenced sample: blood. This chain connects TRBV7-9 to TRBJ1-2; possible D gene TRBD1, 5 bases. CDR3 nucleotides: TGTGCCAGCAGCAGGGACGCAAGGGGCTACACCTTC. Amino acids: CASSRDARGYTF.